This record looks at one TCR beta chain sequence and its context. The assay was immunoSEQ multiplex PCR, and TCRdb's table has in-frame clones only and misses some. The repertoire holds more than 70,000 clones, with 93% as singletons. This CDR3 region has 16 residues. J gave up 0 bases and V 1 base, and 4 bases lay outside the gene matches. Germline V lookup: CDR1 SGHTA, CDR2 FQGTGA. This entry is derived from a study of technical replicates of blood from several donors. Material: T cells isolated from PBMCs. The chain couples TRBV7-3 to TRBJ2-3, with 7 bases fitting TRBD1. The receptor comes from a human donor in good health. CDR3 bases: TGTGCCAGCAGCTTAAGAGGGGGCCAAAGCACAGATACGCAGTATTTT. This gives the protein CASSLRGGQSTDTQYF.